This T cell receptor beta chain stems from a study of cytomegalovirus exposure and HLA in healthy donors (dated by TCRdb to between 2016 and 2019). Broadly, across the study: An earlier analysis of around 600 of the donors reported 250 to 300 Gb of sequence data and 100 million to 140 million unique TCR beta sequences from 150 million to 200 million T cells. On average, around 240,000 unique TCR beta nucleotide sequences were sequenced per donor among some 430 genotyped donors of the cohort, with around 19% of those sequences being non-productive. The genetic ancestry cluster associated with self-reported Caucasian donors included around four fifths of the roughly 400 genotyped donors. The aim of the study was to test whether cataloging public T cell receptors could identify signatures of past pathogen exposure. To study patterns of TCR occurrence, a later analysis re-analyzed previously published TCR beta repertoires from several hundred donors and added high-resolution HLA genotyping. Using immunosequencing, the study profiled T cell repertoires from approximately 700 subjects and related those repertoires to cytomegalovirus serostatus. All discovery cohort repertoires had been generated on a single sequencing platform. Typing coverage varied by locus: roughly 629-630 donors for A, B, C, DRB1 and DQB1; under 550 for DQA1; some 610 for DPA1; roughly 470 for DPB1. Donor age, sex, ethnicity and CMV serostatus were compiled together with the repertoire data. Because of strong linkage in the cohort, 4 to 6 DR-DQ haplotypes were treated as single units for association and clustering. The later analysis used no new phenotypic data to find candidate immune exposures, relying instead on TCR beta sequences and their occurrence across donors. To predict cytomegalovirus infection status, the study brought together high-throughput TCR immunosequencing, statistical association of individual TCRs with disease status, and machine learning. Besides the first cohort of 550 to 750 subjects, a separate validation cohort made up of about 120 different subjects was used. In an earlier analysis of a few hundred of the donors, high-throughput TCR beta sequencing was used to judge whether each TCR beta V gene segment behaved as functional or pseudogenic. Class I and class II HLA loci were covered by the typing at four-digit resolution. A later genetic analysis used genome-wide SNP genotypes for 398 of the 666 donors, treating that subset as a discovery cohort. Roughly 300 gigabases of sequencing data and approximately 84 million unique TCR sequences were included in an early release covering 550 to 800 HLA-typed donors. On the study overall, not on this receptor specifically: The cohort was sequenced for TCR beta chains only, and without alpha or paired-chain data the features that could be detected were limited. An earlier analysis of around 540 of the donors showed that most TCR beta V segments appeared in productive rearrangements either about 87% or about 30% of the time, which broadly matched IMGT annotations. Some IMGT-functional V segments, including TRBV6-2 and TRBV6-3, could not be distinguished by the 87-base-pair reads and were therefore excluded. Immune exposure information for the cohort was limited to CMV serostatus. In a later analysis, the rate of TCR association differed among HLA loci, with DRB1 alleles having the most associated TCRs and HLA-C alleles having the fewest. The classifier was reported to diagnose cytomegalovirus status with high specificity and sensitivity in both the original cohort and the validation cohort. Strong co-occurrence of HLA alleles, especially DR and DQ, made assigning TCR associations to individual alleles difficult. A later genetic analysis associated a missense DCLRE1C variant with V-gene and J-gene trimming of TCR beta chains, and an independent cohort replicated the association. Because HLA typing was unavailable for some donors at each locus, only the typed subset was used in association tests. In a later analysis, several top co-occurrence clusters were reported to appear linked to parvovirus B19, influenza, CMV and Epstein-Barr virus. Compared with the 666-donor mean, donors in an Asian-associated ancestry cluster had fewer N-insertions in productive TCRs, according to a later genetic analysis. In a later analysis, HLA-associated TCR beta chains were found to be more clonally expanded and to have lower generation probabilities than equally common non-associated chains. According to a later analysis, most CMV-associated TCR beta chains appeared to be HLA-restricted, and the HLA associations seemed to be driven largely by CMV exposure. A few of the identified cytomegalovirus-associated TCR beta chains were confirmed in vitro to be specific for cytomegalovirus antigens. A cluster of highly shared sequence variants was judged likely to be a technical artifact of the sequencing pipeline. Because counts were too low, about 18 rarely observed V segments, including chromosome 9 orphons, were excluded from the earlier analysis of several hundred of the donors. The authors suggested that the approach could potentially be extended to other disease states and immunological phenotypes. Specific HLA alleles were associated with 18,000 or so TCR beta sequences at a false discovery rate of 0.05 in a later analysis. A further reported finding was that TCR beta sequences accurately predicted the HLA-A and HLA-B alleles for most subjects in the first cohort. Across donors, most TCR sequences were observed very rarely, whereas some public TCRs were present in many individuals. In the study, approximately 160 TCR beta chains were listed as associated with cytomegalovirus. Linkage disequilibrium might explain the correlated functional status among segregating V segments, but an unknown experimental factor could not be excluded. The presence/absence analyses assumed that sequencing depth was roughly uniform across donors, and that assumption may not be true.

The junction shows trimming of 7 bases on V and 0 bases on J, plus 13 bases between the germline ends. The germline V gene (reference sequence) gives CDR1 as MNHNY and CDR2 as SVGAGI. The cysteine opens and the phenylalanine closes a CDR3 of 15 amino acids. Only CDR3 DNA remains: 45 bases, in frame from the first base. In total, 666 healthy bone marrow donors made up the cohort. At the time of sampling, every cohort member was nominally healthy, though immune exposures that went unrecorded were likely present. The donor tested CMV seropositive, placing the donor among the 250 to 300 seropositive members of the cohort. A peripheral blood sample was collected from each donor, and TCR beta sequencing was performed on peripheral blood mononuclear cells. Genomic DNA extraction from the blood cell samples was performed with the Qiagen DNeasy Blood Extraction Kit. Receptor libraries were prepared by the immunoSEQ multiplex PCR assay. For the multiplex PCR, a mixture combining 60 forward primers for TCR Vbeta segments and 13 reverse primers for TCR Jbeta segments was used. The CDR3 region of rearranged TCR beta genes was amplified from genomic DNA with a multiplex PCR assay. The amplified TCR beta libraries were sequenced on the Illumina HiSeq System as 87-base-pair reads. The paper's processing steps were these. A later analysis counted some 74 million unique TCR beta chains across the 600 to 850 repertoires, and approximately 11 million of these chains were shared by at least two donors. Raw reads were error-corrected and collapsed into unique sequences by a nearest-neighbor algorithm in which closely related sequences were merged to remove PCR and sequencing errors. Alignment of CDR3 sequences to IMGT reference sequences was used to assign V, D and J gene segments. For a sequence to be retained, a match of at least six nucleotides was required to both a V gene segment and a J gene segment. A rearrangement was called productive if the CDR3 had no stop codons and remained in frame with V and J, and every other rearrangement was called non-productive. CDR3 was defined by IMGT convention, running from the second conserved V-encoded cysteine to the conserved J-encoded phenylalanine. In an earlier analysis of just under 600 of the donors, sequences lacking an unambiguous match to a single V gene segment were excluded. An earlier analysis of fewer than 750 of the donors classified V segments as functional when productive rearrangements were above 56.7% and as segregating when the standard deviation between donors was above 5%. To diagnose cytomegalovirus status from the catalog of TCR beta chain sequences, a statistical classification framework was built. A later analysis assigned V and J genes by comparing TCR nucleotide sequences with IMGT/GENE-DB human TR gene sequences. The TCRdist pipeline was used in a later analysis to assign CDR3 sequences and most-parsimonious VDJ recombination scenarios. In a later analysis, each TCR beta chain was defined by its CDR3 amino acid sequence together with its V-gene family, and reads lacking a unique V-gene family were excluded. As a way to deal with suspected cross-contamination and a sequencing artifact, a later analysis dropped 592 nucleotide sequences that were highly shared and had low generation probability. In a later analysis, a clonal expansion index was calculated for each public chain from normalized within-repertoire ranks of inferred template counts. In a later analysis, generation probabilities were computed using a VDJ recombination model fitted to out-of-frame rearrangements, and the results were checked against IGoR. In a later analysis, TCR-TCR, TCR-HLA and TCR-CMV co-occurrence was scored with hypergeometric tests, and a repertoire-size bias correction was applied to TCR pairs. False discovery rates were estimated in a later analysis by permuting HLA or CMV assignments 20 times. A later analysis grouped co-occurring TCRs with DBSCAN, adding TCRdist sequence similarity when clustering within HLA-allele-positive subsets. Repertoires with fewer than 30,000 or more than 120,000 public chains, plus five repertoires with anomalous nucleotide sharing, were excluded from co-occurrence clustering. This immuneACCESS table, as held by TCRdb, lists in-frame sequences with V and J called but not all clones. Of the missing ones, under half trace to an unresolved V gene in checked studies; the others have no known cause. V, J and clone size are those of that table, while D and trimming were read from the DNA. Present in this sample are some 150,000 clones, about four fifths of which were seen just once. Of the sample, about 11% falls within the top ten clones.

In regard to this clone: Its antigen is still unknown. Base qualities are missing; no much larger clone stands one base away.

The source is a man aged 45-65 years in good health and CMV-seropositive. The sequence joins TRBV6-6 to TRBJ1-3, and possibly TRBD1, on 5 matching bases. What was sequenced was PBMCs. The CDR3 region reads CASTRDLGSGNTIYF. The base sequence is TGTGCCAGCACTAGGGACTTGGGCTCTGGAAACACCATATATTTT.